One and the same sample provided the 13 T cell receptor beta chains below, sequenced in a study of blood T cell repertoires in COVID-19. Here immunoSEQ multiplex PCR was the method, and the copy in TCRdb shows in-frame clones only, minus some. Among tens of thousands of clones, roughly four fifths were seen once, and the ten largest hold just over 40%. Sequenced: peripheral blood. The receptors derive from a human donor in a cohort sampled during active COVID-19.

In its sample, this clone was seen once. This chain connects TRBV7-3 to TRBJ2-5, with TRBD1 identical over 9 bases. Germline V lookup: CDR1 SGHTA, CDR2 FQGTGA. V shed 1 base, J shed 5 bases, and the junction held 5 bases outside the gene matches. The CDR3 runs 15 residues. CDR3 sequence reads: CASSLMGQGSETQYF. Here the CDR3 DNA reads TGTGCCAGCAGCTTAATGGGACAGGGTTCCGAGACCCAGTACTTC.

This clone was counted a few times. The chain joins TRBV15 to TRBJ1-6; D might be TRBD1 (6 bases). Trimming cost V 5 bases and J 9 bases, with 14 bases left between them. CDR3 length: 14 residues. Germline V gene data show CDR1 as LNHNV and CDR2 as YYDKDF (reference sequence). The DNA for the CDR3 is TGTGCCACCAGCCAGGACAGCCTAGGTTCACCCCTCCACTTT. Its translation is CATSQDSLGSPLHF.

The chain combines TRBV6-2 or TRBV6-3 with TRBJ1-1; tentatively, D is TRBD1 (5 bases). V lost 2 bases and J 7 bases, leaving 20 bases between the germline ends. Germline-derived CDR1 and CDR2 are MNHEY and SVGEGT. There are 16 residues in the CDR3. CDR3 nucleotide sequence: TGTGCCAGCAGTTACGAGTCAGGGAGGAAGTCAAATGAAGCTTTCTTT. It is translated as CASSYESGRKSNEAFF.

Comment on this clone: Additional DNA sequences in this sample encode the identical CDR3. The chain couples TRBV5-1 to TRBJ2-7; D may be TRBD2 (5 bases). Germline-derived CDR1 and CDR2 are SGHRS and YFSETQ. Trimming pared 0 bases from V and 3 bases from J, leaving 10 bases between. The length of the CDR3 is 14 residues. The CDR3 coding sequence is TGCGCCAGCAGCTTGGGACTACAAGGCTACGAGCAGTACTTC. This codes for CASSLGLQGYEQYF. The full variable domain, in which reference TRBV5-1 and TRBJ2-7 provide the parts outside the CDR3, is KAGVTQTPRYLIKTRGQQVTLSCSPISGHRSVSWYQQTPGQGLQFLFEYFSETQRNKGNFPGRFSGRQFSNSRSEMNVSTLELGDSALYLCASSLGLQGYEQYFGPGTRLTVT.

The chain couples TRBV3-1 (or the pseudogene TRBV3-2) to TRBJ2-7, with 7 nucleotides matching TRBD1. Germline assignment: CDR1 LGHDT and CDR2 YNNKEL (reference sequence). The V and J ends lost 4 bases and 2 bases, in that order; junction bases with no gene match: 8. The CDR3 contains 15 residues. The DNA for the CDR3 is TGTGCCAGCAGCCCCTTCCGGGACAGAACCTACGAGCAGTACTTC. This codes for CASSPFRDRTYEQYF.

This clone was observed once. The same CDR3 can be traced to other DNA sequences in this sample. The rearrangement uses TRBV18 and TRBJ1-5, with D hard to call. The CDR3 contains 15 residues. In germline, CDR1 is KGHSH, CDR2 LQKENI. V was trimmed by 0 bases and J by 4 bases, leaving 10 bases between them. This chain's CDR3 is CASSPPGSGNQPQHF. For the CDR3, the DNA is TGTGCCAGCTCACCACCAGGGAGCGGGAATCAGCCCCAGCATTTT.

V and J are TRBV2 and TRBJ1-1; no clear D. V lost 5 bases, J lost 1 base, and 8 bases lay in between. Germline V gene data show CDR1 as SNHLY and CDR2 as FYNNEI. This CDR3 spans 13 amino acids. CDR3 in DNA: TGTGCCAGCAGTCGGGAGTGGAACACTGAAGCTTTCTTT. It translates to CASSREWNTEAFF.

This chain connects TRBV4-1 to TRBJ2-5; 7 nucleotides match TRBD1. The V gene end was trimmed by 1 base and the J gene end by 2 bases; junction bases not matched to a gene: 4. Germline V gives CDR1 MGHRA, CDR2 YSYEKL. This CDR3 is built from 15 residues. The CDR3 DNA reads as TGCGCCAGCAGCCAAGCCGGGACAGAGCAAGAGACCCAGTACTTC. This translates into CASSQAGTEQETQYF.

Concerning this clone itself: The germline gene is not matched at one end of the junction; a read error may be the cause. The rearrangement uses TRBV30 and TRBJ1-1; D call uncertain. The germline gives CDR1 GTSNPN, CDR2 SVGIG (reference sequence). The CDR3 covers 11 residues. The CDR3 bases are TGTGCCTGGAGTGGTGGCCGCGTCGCGGTCTTT. This sequence encodes CAWSGGRVAVF.

Here the CDR3 DNA reads TGTGCCAGCAGGGGGACTTCTAACTATGGCTACACCTTC. Its protein is CASRGTSNYGYTF. The J gene is TRBJ1-2, the V gene TRBV2, with a tentative D call TRBD1 (5 bases). There are 13 residues in the CDR3. Germline values: CDR1 SNHLY, CDR2 FYNNEI. Deletions cut 6 bases from V and 0 bases from J, with 8 bases between.

V is TRBV11-2 and J is TRBJ1-1; D unresolved. Trimming took off 2 bases at V and 5 bases at J, with 18 bases between the two ends. The CDR3 runs 16 residues. The germline V gene has CDR1 SGHAT and CDR2 FQNNGV. As DNA, the CDR3 is TGTGCCAGCAGCTTAAGGTGGGGAGCGAGGCGGACTGAAGCTTTCTTT. Translation: CASSLRWGARRTEAFF.

V usage is TRBV3-1 (or the pseudogene TRBV3-2) and J usage is TRBJ2-1, with 13 nucleotides matching TRBD2. V was pared by 4 bases and J by 15 bases, with 9 bases of the junction left unmatched. The CDR3 is 14 amino acids. Germline V lookup: CDR1 LGHDT, CDR2 YNNKEL (reference sequence). The CDR3 region has the DNA TGTGCCAGCAGCCTACAGGGACTAGCGGGGATGAGGTTCTTC. Protein: CASSLQGLAGMRFF.

CDR3 in DNA: TGTGCCACCAGTGATTTTGGCGGGAGATCCTACAATGAGCAGTTCTTC. Residues: CATSDFGGRSYNEQFF. V usage is TRBV24-1 and J usage is TRBJ2-1; TRBD2 matches at 7 bases. The V gene's germline CDR1 is KGHDR and CDR2 SFDVKD. The CDR3 loop spans 16 amino acids. V lost 1 base and J lost 1; bases outside the gene matches: 3.